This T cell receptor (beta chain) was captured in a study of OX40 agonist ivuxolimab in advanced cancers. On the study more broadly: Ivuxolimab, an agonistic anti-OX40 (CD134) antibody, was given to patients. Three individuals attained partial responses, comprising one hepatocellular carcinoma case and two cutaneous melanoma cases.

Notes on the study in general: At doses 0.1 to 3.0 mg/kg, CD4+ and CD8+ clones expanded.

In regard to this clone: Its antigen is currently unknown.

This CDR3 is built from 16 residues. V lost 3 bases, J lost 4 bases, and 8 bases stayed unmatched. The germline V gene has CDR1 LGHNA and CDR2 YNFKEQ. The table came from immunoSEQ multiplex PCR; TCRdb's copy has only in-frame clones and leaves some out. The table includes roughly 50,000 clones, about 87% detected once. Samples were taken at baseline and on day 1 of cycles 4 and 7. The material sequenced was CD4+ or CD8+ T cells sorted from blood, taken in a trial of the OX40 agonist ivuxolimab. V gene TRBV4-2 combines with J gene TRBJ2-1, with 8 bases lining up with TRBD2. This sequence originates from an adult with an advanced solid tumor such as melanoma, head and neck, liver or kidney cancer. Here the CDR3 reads CASSQELAEVYNEQFF. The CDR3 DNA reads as TGTGCCAGCAGCCAGGAACTAGCGGAGGTATACAATGAGCAGTTCTTC.